This T cell receptor (beta chain) was found in a study of cytomegalovirus exposure and HLA in healthy donors. Study conclusions and caveats: The classifier reportedly diagnosed cytomegalovirus status with high sensitivity and specificity.

The PCR made use of 60 Vbeta and 13 Jbeta primers. Clones were sequenced by immunoSEQ multiplex PCR, and TCRdb holds only the in-frame ones, with some missing. Counted here are 100,000 to 150,000 clones, approximately 77% occurring once; the ten biggest clones make up approximately 0.9%. A remark on this clone: Its antigen is not identified.

Looked up from germline, CDR1 is SGHRS and CDR2 is YFSETQ. Trimming stripped 5 bases from V and 6 bases from J, with 14 bases between. The CDR3 is 13 amino acids. The source is a woman aged 55 to 70 in good health and CMV-seronegative. V usage is TRBV5-1 and J usage is TRBJ1-1; unclear D gene. The material sequenced was PBMCs. CDR3: CASSIGSWAEAFF. The CDR3 bases are TGCGCCAGCAGTATCGGGTCGTGGGCTGAAGCTTTCTTT.